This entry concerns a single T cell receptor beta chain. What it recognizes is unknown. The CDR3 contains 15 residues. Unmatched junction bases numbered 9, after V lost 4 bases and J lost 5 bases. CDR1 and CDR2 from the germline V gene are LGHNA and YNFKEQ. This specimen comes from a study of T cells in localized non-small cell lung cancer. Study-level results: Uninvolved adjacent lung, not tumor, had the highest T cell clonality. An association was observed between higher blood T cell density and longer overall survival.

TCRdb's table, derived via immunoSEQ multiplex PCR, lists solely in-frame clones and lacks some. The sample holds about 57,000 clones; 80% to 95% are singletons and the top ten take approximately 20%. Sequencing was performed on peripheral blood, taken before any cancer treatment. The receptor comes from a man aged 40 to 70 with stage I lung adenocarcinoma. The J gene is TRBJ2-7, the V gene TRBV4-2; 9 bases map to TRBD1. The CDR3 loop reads CASSLGRGQGDEQYF. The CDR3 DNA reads TGTGCCAGCAGCCTGGGGCGGGGACAGGGCGACGAGCAGTACTTC.